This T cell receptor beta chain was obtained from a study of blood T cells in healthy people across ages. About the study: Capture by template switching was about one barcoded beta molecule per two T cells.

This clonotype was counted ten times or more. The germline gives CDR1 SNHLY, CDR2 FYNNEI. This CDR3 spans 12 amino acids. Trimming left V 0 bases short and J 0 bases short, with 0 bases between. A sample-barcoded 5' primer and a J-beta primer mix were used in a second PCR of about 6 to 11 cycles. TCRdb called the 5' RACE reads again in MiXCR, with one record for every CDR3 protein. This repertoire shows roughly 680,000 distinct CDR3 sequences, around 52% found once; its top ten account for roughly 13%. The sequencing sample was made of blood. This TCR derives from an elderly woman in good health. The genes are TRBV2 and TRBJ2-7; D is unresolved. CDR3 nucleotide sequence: TGTGCCAGCAGTGAAGCCTCCTACGAGCAGTACTTC. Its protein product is CASSEASYEQYF.